The next 11 T cell receptor beta chains were all read from a single sample in a study of cytomegalovirus exposure and HLA in healthy donors. Use of 60 Vbeta and 13 Jbeta primers characterized the PCR. Produced via immunoSEQ multiplex PCR; TCRdb's table is partial and in-frame only. Found here are some 48,000 clones; the top ten clones hold 6.1%. The specimen sequenced was PBMCs. Every receptor here comes from a male donor in good health and CMV-seropositive.

The chain links TRBV7-9 to TRBJ2-7; no firm D call. Germline-derived CDR1 and CDR2 are SEHNR and FQNEAQ (reference sequence). CDR3 length: 13 residues. V was shortened by 1 base and J by 6 bases, with 10 bases between the two germline ends. Here the CDR3 DNA reads TGTGCCAGCAGCTTAGAGGCTAGTTCCGAGCAGTACTTC. Protein product: CASSLEASSEQYF.

This chain connects TRBV27 to TRBJ2-7; 9 bases fit TRBD1. The trim removed 2 bases at V and 5 bases at J, leaving 4 bases unmatched. The CDR3 extends over 14 amino acids. Per germline, CDR1 MNHEY and CDR2 SMNVEV (reference sequence). The CDR3 nucleotides are TGTGCCAGCAGTTTAGGGACAGGGATACACGAGCAGTACTTC. It yields the protein CASSLGTGIHEQYF.

This chain links TRBV7-9 with TRBJ1-2; no clear D. The CDR3 is 12 residues long. In germline, CDR1 is SEHNR, CDR2 FQNEAQ (reference sequence). Trimming took off 0 bases at V and 12 bases at J, with 11 bases between the two ends. The CDR3 bases are TGTGCCAGCAGCTTAGCAGAAGTTGGAGACACCTTC. Its protein product is CASSLAEVGDTF.

The V call is TRBV6-5, the J call TRBJ2-5; 12 bases line up with TRBD2. After removal of 2 bases from V and 2 bases from J, the junction contained 3 bases not matched to a gene. The CDR3 totals 16 residues. Germline CDR1 and CDR2: MNHEY and SVGAGI. This chain's CDR3 is CASSYTLAGGQETQYF. The CDR3 bases are TGTGCCAGCAGTTACACCCTAGCGGGGGGGCAAGAGACCCAGTACTTC.

The V call is TRBV7-8, the J call TRBJ1-3; D is ambiguous. V dropped 4 bases and J dropped 7 bases, with 5 bases sitting between them. Germline assignment: CDR1 SGHVS and CDR2 FQNEAQ. The CDR3 runs to 11 residues. The chain's CDR3 is CASSSGNTIYF. The CDR3 DNA follows: TGTGCCAGCAGCTCAGGCAACACCATATATTTT.

V and J are TRBV10-3 and TRBJ2-3; TRBD2 agrees at 9 bases. This CDR3 has 18 amino acids. J lost 0 bases, V lost 0 bases, and 7 bases had no gene match. The germline V gene has CDR1 ENHRY and CDR2 SYGVKD. The CDR3: CAISESRGAGGSTDTQYF. The CDR3 DNA is TGTGCCATCAGTGAGTCTCGAGGAGCGGGGGGAAGCACAGATACGCAGTATTTT.

The chain has TRBV5-6 and TRBJ2-3, with a tentative D call TRBD1 (8 bases). Germline CDR1 and CDR2: SGHDT and YYEEEE. The CDR3 sequence is 15 residues long. With 1 base removed from V and 3 bases from J, the gap between germline ends came to 12 bases. The CDR3 sequence: CASSLTGGGTDTQYF. CDR3 nucleotide sequence: TGTGCCAGCAGCTTGACAGGGGGGGGGACAGATACGCAGTATTTT.

J is TRBJ2-7 and V is TRBV30, with D unresolved. The CDR3 covers 13 residues. V was pared by 4 bases and J by 2 bases, with 12 bases between. Germline loops: CDR1 GTSNPN, CDR2 SVGIG (reference sequence). The CDR3 nucleotides are TGTGCCTGGACCCTACTTAGCCCCTACGAGCAGTACTTC. Translated: CAWTLLSPYEQYF.

The chain uses TRBV6-1 and TRBJ2-7; possible D gene TRBD1, 5 bases. V dropped 1 base and J dropped 3 bases, with 7 bases sitting between them. The germline V gene encodes CDR1 MNHNS and CDR2 SASEGT. The CDR3 has 13 amino acids. The CDR3 here is CASSEGGHYEQYF. Written as DNA, the CDR3 is TGTGCCAGCAGTGAAGGGGGCCACTACGAGCAGTACTTC.

The chain is built from TRBV13 and TRBJ2-1; 10 bases are a match to TRBD2. With V trimmed by 5 bases and J by 3 bases, 4 bases remained unmatched. CDR3 length equals 15 residues. Germline CDR1 PRHDT, CDR2 FYEKMQ (reference sequence). CDR3 loop: CASSATSGIYNEQFF. For the CDR3, the DNA is TGTGCCAGCAGCGCAACTAGCGGGATCTACAATGAGCAGTTCTTC. Supplemented by reference TRBV13 and TRBJ2-1, the full variable domain reads AAGVIQSPRHLIKEKRETATLKCYPIPRHDTVYWYQQGPGQDPQFLISFYEKMQSDKGSIPDRFSAQQFSDYHSELNMSSLELGDSALYFCASSATSGIYNEQFFGPGTRLTVL.

This chain connects TRBV5-1 to TRBJ2-7; 8 bases are shared with TRBD1. This CDR3 region has 15 residues. With 4 bases clipped from V and 2 bases from J, the junction kept 8 bases outside the gene matches. CDR1 and CDR2 from the germline V gene are SGHRS and YFSETQ. CDR3 in DNA: TGCGCCAGCAGCCCCCAGACAGGGGAGACCTACGAGCAGTACTTC. Its translation: CASSPQTGETYEQYF.